This TCR beta chain is drawn from a study of T cells in Graves' hyperthyroidism and ophthalmopathy. General study results and limits: Within blood appeared most thyroid clonotypes that had expanded above 0.001.

Researchers defined stable Graves' hyperthyroidism as no ophthalmopathy progression within 18 months. Every diagnosis used clinical symptoms, serum thyroxine and TRAb, thyroid ultrasound and orbital computed tomography. Extraction of PBMCs used 9 to 10 ml of fresh peripheral blood. Amplification of TCR beta CDR3 regions was performed using RNA transcripts as template. TCR CDR3 regions were first amplified by RT-PCR with HTBI primers. MiXCR was run by TCRdb on the multiplex PCR reads, yielding one entry per CDR3 protein. The sample has about 520,000 distinct CDR3 sequences; less than 25% are singletons. Trimming left V 4 bases short and J 1 base short, with 10 bases between. The CDR3 is 14 amino acids. The table lists this clonotype with many counts. Its antigen is not identified.

This clonotype was sampled from a man younger than 35 with Graves' hyperthyroidism. The sequenced sample was blood. V and J are TRBV12-3 or TRBV12-4 and TRBJ1-1, with D perhaps TRBD1 (6 bases). The chain's CDR3 is CASSSGQWNTEAFF. The CDR3 DNA reads TGTGCCAGCAGTTCGGGACAATGGAACACTGAAGCTTTCTTT.